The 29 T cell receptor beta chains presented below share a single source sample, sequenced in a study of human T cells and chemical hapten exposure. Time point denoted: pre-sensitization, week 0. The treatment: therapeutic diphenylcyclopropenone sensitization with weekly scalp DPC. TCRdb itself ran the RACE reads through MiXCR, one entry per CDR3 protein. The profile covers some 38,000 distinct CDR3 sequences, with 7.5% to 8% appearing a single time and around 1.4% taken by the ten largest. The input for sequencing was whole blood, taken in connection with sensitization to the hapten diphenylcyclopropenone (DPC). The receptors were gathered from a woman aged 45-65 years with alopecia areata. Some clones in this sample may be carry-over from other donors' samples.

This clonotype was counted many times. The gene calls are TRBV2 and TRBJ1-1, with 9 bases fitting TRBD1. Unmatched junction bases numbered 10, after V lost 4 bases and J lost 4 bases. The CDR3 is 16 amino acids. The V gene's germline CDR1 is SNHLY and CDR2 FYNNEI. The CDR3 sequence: CASSGPRGTGTTEAFF. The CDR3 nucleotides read TGTGCCAGCAGTGGTCCGCGGGGGACAGGGACCACTGAAGCTTTCTTT.

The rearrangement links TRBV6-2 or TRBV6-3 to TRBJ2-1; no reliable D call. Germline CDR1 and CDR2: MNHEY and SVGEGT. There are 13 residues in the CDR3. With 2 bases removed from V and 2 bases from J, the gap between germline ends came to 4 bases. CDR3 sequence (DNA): TGTGCCAGCAGTTACGAAGCCTACAATGAGCAGTTCTTC. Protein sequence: CASSYEAYNEQFF.

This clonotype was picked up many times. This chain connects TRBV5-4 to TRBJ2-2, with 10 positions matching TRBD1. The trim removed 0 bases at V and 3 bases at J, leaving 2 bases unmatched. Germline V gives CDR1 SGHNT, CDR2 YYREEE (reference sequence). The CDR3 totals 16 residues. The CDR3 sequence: CASSLAGQGDTGELFF. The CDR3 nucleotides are TGTGCCAGCAGCTTGGCTGGACAGGGGGACACCGGGGAGCTGTTTTTT.

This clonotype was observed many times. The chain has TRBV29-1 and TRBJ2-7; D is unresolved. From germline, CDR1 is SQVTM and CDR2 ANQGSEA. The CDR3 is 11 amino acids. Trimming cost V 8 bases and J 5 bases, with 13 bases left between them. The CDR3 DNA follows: TGCAGCCCTTCTAGACGGGACGAGCAGTACTTC. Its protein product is CSPSRRDEQYF.

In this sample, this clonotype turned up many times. In nucleotides, the CDR3 is TGTGCCAGCAGCGGGGACTCCCTGGGAGGCTACACCTTC. Its protein is CASSGDSLGGYTF. This chain joins TRBV5-6 and TRBJ1-2, with D tentatively TRBD1 (5 bases). The germline CDR1 and CDR2 sequences are SGHDT and YYEEEE. The CDR3 runs 13 residues. Trimming removed 4 bases from V and 8 bases from J, with 15 bases in between.

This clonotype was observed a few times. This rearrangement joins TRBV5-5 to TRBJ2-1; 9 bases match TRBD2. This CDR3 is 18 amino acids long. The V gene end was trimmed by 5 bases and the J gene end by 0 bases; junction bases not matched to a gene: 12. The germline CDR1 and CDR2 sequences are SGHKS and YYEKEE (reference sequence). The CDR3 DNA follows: TGTGCCAGCAGTGGGCAGCCACTTAGCGGGAGCTCCTACAATGAGCAGTTCTTC. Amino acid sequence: CASSGQPLSGSSYNEQFF. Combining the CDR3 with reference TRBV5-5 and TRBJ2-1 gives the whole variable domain DAGVTQSPTHLIKTRGQQVTLRCSPISGHKSVSWYQQVLGQGPQFIFQYYEKEERGRGNFPDRFSARQFPNYSSELNVNALLLGDSALYLCASSGQPLSGSSYNEQFFGPGTRLTVL.

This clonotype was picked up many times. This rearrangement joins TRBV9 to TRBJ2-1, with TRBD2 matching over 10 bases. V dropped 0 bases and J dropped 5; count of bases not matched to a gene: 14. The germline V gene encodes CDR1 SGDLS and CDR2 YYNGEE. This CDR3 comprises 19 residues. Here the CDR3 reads CASSVVSSGRAAGHNEQFF. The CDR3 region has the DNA TGTGCCAGCAGCGTAGTGTCGAGCGGGAGGGCCGCGGGACACAATGAGCAGTTCTTC.

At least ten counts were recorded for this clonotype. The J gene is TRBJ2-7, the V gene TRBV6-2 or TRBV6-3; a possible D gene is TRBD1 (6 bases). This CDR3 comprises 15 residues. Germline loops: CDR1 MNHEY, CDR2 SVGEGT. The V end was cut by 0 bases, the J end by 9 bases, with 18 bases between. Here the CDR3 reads CASSYSPDRLVRQYF. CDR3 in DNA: TGTGCCAGCAGTTACTCCCCGGACAGATTAGTTCGGCAGTACTTC.

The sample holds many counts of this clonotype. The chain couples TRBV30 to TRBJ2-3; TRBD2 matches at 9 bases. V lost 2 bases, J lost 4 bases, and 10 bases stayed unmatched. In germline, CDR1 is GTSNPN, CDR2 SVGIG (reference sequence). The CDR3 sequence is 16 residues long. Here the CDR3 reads CAWSSGRRSWADTQYF. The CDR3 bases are TGTGCCTGGAGTAGCGGGAGGAGATCTTGGGCAGATACGCAGTATTTT.

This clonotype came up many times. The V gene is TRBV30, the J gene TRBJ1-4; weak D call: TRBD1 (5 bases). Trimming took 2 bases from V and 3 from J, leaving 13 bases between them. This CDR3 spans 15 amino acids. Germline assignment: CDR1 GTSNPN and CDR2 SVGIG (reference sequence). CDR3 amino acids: CAWSNGLGANEKLFF. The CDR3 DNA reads TGTGCCTGGAGTAATGGCCTGGGGGCTAATGAAAAACTGTTTTTT.

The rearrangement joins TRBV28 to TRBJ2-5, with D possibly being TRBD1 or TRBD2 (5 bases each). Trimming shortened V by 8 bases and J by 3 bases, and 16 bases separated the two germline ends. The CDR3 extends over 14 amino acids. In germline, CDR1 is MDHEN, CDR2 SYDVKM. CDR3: CASRTSGREETQYF. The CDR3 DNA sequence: TGTGCCAGCCGGACCTCAGGGAGAGAAGAGACCCAGTACTTC.

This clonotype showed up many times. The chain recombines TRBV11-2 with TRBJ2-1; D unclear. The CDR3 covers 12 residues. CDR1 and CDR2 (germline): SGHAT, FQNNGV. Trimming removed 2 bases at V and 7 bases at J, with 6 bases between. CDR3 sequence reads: CASSLSMNEQFF. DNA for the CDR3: TGTGCCAGCAGCTTATCCATGAATGAGCAGTTCTTC. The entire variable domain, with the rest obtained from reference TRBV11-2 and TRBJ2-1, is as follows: EAGVAQSPRYKIIEKRQSVAFWCNPISGHATLYWYQQILGQGPKLLIQFQNNGVVDDSQLPKDRFSAERLKGVDSTLKIQPAKLEDSAVYLCASSLSMNEQFFGPGTRLTVL.

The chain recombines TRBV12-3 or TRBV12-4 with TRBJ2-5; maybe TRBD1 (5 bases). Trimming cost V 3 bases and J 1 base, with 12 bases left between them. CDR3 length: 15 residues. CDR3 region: CASSFGATSQETQYF. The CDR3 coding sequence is TGTGCCAGCAGTTTTGGGGCTACCTCCCAAGAGACCCAGTACTTC.

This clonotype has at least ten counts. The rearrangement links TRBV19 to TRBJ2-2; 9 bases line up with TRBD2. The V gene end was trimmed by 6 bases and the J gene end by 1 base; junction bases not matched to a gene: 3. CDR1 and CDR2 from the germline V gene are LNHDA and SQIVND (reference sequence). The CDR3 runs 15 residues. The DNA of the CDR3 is TGTGCCAGTAGCCGGACTAGCGTGAACACCGGGGAGCTGTTTTTT. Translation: CASSRTSVNTGELFF.

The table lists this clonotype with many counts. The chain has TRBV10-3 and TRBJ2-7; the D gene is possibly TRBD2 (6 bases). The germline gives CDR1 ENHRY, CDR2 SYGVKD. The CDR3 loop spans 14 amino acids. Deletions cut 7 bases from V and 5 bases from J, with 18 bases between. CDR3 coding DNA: TGTGCCATCAAGGTAGCGGAAAGAATTAACGAGCAGTACTTC. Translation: CAIKVAERINEQYF.

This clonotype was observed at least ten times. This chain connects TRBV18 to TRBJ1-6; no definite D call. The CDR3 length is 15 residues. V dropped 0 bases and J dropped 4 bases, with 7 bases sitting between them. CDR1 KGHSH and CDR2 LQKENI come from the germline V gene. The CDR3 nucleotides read TGTGCCAGCTCACCACCAAGCGGGTATAATTCACCCCTCCACTTT. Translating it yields CASSPPSGYNSPLHF. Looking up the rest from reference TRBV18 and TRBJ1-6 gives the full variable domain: NAGVMQNPRHLVRRRGQEARLRCSPMKGHSHVYWYRQLPEEGLKFMVYLQKENIIDESGMPKERFSAEFPKEGPSILRIQQVVRGDSAAYFCASSPPSGYNSPLHFGNGTRLTVT.

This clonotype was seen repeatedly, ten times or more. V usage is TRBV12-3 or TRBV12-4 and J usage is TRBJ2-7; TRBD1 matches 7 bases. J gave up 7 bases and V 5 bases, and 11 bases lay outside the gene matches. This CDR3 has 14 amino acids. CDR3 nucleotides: TGTGCCAGCAGTAACGGACAGGCCCACAAGGAGCAGTACTTC. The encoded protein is CASSNGQAHKEQYF.

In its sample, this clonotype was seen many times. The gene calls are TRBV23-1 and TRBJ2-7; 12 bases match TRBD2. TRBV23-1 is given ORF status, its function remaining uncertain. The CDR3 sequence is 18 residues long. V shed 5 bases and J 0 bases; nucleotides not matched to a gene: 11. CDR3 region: CASSSGTSGCSSSYEQYF. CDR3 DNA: TGCGCCAGCAGTTCTGGGACTAGCGGGTGTAGCAGCTCCTACGAGCAGTACTTC.

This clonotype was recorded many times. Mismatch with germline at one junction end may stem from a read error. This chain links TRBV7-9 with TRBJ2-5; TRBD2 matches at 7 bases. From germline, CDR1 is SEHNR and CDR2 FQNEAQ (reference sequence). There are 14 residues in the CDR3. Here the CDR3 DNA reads TGTGCCAGCAGTTTAGGGACTACACAAGAGACCCAGTACTTC. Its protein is CASSLGTTQETQYF. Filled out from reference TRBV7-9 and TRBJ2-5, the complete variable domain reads DTGVSQNPRHKITKRGQNVTFRCDPISEHNRLYWYRQTLGQGPEFLTYFQNEAQLEKSRLLSDRFSAERPKGSFSTLEIQRTEQGDSAMYLCASSLGTTQETQYFGPGTRLLVL.

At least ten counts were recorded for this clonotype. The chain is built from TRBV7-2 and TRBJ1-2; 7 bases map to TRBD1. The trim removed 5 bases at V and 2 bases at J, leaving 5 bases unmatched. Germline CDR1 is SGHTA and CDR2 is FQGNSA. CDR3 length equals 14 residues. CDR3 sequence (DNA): TGTGCCAGCAGCCGCGGACAGGACAACTATGGCTACACCTTC. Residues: CASSRGQDNYGYTF.

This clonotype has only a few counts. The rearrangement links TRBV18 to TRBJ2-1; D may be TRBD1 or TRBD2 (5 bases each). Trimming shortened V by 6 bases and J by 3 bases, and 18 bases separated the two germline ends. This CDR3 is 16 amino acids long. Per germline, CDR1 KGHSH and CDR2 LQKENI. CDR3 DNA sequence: TGTGCCAGCTCCCCCATTCGGGACGAAGGCTACAATGAGCAGTTCTTC. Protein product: CASSPIRDEGYNEQFF. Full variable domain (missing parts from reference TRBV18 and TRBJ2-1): NAGVMQNPRHLVRRRGQEARLRCSPMKGHSHVYWYRQLPEEGLKFMVYLQKENIIDESGMPKERFSAEFPKEGPSILRIQQVVRGDSAAYFCASSPIRDEGYNEQFFGPGTRLTVL.

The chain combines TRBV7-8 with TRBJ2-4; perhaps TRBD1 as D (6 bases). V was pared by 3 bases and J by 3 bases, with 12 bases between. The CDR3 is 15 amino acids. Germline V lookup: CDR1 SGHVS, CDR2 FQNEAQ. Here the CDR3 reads CASSLTDSNKNIQYF. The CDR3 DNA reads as TGTGCCAGCAGCTTGACGGACAGCAACAAAAACATTCAGTACTTC. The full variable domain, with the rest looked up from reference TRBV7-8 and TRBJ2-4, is GAGVSQSPRYKVAKRGQDVALRCDPISGHVSLFWYQQALGQGPEFLTYFQNEAQLDKSGLPSDRFFAERPEGSVSTLKIQRTQQEDSAVYLCASSLTDSNKNIQYFGAGTRLSVL.

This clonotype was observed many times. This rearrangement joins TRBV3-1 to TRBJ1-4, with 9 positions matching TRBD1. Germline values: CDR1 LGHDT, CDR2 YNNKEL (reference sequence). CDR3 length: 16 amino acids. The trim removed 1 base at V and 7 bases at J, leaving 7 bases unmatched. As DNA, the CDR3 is TGTGCCAGCAGCCAAGGCCCGGGACAGGGTAGTGAAAAACTGTTTTTT. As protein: CASSQGPGQGSEKLFF.

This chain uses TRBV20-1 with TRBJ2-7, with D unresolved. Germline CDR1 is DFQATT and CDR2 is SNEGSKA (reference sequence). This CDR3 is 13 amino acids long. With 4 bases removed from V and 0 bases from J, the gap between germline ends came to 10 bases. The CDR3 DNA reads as TGCAGTGCTATTAACCCCTTCTCCTACGAGCAGTACTTC. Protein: CSAINPFSYEQYF.

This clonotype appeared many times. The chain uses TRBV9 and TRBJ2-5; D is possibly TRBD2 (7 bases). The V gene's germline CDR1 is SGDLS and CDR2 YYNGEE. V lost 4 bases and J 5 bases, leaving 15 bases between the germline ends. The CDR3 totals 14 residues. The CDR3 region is CASSPGGLGETQYF. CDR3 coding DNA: TGTGCCAGCAGCCCGGGGGGCCTCGGGGAGACCCAGTACTTC.

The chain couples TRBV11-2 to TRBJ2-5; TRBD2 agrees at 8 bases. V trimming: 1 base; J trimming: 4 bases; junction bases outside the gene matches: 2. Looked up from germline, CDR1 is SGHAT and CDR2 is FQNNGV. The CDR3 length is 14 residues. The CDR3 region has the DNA TGTGCCAGCAGCTTAGGCGGGAGGTCAGAGACCCAGTACTTC. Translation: CASSLGGRSETQYF.

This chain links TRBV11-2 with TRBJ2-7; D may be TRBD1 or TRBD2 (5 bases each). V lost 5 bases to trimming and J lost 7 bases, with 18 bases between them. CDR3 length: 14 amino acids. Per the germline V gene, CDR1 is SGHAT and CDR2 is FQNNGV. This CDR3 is CASSPRAFEGEQYF. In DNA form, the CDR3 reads TGTGCCAGCAGCCCCCGGGCCTTCGAGGGGGAGCAGTACTTC.

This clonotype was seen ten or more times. CDR3 amino acids: CASSSGPGVGDTQYF. In nucleotides, the CDR3 is TGTGCCAGCAGCTCAGGACCGGGAGTAGGAGATACGCAGTATTTT. This sequence joins TRBV7-2 and TRBJ2-3; tentatively, D is TRBD2 (6 bases). The V gene's germline CDR1 is SGHTA and CDR2 FQGNSA. Trimming pared 4 bases from V and 5 bases from J, leaving 16 bases between. The CDR3 contains 15 residues.

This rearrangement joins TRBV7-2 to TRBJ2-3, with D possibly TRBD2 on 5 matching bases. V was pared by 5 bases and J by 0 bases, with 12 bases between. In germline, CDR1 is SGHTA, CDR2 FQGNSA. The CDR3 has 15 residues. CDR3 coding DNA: TGTGCCAGCAGCCCCCGGAGGACTAGCACAGATACGCAGTATTTT. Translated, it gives CASSPRRTSTDTQYF.